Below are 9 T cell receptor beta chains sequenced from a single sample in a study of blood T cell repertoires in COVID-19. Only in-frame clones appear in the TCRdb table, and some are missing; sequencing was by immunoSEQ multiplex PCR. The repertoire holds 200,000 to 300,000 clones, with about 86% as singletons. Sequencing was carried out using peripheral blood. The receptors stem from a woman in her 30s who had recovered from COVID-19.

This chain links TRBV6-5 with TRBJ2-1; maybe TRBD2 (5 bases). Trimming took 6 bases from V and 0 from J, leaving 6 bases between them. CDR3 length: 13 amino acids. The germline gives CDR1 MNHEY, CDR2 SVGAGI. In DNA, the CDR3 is TGTGCCAGCAGGGCGGGCTCCTACAATGAGCAGTTCTTC. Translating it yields CASRAGSYNEQFF.

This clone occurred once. The CDR3 sequence: CSVTPIGSRDNSPLHF. In nucleotides, the CDR3 is TGCAGCGTAACTCCCATCGGATCTCGGGATAATTCACCCCTCCACTTT. The chain combines TRBV29-1 with TRBJ1-6; D gene uncertain. The germline V and J ends were trimmed by 6 bases and 5 bases, with 20 bases remaining between them. CDR1 is SQVTM and CDR2 is ANQGSEA in the germline V gene. The CDR3 has 16 residues.

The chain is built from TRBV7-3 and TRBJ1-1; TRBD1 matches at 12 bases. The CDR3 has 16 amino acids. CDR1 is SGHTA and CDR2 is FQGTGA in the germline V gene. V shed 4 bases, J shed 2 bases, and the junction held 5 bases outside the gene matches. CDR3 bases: TGTGCCAGCAGCTCCGGGACAGGGGGCATTAACACTGAAGCTTTCTTT. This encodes CASSSGTGGINTEAFF.

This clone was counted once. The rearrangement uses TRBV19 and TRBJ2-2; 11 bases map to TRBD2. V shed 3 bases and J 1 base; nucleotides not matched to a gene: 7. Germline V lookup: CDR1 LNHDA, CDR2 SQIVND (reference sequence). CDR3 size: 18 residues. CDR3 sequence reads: CASSIASGGPLNTGELFF. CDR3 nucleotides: TGTGCCAGTAGTATCGCTAGCGGGGGGCCCCTGAACACCGGGGAGCTGTTTTTT. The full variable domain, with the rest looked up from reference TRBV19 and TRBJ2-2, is DGGITQSPKYLFRKEGQNVTLSCEQNLNHDAMYWYRQDPGQGLRLIYYSQIVNDFQKGDIAEGYSVSREKKESFPLTVTSAQKNPTAFYLCASSIASGGPLNTGELFFGEGSRLTVL.

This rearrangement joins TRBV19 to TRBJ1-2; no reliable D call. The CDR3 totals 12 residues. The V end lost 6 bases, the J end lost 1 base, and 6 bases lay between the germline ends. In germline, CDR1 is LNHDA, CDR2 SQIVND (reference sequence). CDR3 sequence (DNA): TGTGCCAGTAGGACAAGTAACTATGGCTACACCTTC. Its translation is CASRTSNYGYTF.

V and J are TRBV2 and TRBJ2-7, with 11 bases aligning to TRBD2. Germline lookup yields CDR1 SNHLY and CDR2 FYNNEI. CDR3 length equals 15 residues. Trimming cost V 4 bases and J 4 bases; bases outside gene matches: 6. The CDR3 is CASSVKLAGEYEQYF. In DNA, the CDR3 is TGTGCCAGCAGTGTTAAACTAGCGGGGGAGTACGAGCAGTACTTC.

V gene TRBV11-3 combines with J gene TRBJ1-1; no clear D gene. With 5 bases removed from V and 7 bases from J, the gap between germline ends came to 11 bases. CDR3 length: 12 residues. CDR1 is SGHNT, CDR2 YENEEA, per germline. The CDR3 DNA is TGTGCCAGCAGCGGAGGCGGCGGTGAAGCTTTCTTT. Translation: CASSGGGGEAFF.

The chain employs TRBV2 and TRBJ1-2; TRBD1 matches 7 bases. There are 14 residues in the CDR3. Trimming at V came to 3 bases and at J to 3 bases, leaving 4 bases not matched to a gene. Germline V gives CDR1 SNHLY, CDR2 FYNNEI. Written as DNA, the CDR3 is TGTGCCAGCAGTGACAGGGGGGCTGACTATGGCTACACCTTC. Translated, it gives CASSDRGADYGYTF.

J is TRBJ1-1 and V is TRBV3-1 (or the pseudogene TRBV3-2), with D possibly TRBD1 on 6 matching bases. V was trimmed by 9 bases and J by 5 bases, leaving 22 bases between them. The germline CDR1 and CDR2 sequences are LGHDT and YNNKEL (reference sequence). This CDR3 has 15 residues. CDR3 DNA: TGTGCCAGTGCCCCCTCGGACAGTCCGAGGACTGAAGCTTTCTTT. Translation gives CASAPSDSPRTEAFF.